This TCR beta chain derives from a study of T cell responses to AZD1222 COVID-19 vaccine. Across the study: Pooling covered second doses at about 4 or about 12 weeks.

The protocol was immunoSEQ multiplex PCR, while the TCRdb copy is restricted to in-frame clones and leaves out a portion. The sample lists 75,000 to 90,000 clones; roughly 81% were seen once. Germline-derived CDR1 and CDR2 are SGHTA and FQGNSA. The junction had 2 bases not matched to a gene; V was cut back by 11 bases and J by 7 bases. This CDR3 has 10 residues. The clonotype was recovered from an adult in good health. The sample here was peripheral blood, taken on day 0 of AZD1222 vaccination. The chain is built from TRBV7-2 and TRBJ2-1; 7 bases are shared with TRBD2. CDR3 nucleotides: TGTGCCCGGGGGGAGAATGAGCAGTTCTTC. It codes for CARGENEQFF. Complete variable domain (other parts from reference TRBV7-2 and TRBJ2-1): GAGVSQSPSNKVTEKGKDVELRCDPISGHTALYWYRQSLGQGLEFLIYFQGNSAPDKSGLPSDRFSAERTGGSVSTLTIQRTQQEDSAVYLCARGENEQFFGPGTRLTVL.